The clone carrying this T cell receptor beta chain was seen only once. These data are taken from a study of blood T cell repertoires in COVID-19. Study in general: PBMCs, B-cell-depleted T cells, or T cells were the source of the cDNA or gDNA that made up the material.

The authors' processing: The assay estimated nucleated cells by amplifying reference gene primers. Clones were read by immunoSEQ multiplex PCR, and TCRdb kept only the in-frame ones, dropping some. V, J and clone size are taken as reported in that table, and D and trimming were inferred from the DNA itself. The repertoire holds roughly 99,000 clones, with 79% as singletons. V was cut by 5 bases and J by 5 bases, with 5 bases left in between. The CDR3 is 11 amino acids. Germline V lookup: CDR1 SGHVS, CDR2 FQNEAQ. The specimen sequenced was peripheral blood. The rearrangement uses TRBV7-8 and TRBJ2-3; no firm D call. This receptor was identified in an elderly woman with active or convalescent COVID-19. The CDR3 loop is CASSPLDTQYF. DNA for the CDR3: TGTGCCAGCAGCCCTTTAGATACGCAGTATTTT.